This T cell receptor (beta chain) was documented in a study of T cell repertoires in cytomegalovirus infection. Study in general: TCR beta signatures that were public indicated CMV infection and matching HLA type.

This clonotype came up a few times. What it recognizes is unknown. TCRdb passed the reads through MiXCR, listing each CDR3 protein once. The table lists more than 250,000 distinct CDR3 sequences, roughly 13% of them singletons. V trimming: 6 bases; J trimming: 3 bases; junction bases outside the gene matches: 6. The CDR3 consists of 14 residues. Per the germline V gene, CDR1 is DFQATT and CDR2 is SNEGSKA (reference sequence). Regarding the study as a whole: CMV-specific TCR beta clonotypes restricted by HLA-C dominated the ex vivo response. Carriage of CMV together with the relevant HLA was identifiable through cumulative public TCR beta family frequency.

The chain employs TRBV20-1 and TRBJ1-5; 9 nucleotides line up with TRBD1. The sequencing input was PBMCs. The clonotype comes from a human donor in good health (CMV status not recorded). Some clones in this sample may be carry-over from other donors' samples. This chain's CDR3 is CSAPGQGINQPQHF. DNA of the CDR3: TGCAGTGCCCCCGGACAGGGGATCAATCAGCCCCAGCATTTT.